This TCR beta chain was identified in a study of T cell changes during pregnancy in multiple sclerosis. Assay used: immunoSEQ multiplex PCR; TCRdb lists only in-frame clones, some missing. This table holds fewer than 55,000 clones, nearly 95% found once. J gave up 8 bases and V 6 bases, and 10 bases lay outside the gene matches. Germline loops: CDR1 KGHSH, CDR2 LQKENI. The CDR3 totals 14 residues. J is TRBJ1-2 and V is TRBV18; 9 bases align to TRBD1. This sample comprised CD4+ T cells from peripheral blood mononuclear cells, obtained in the third trimester of pregnancy. The clonotype comes from a female donor with multiple sclerosis, enrolled in a pregnancy study. The CDR3 reads CASSPLDRGGGYTF. CDR3 nucleotides: TGTGCCAGCTCTCCATTGGACAGGGGAGGCGGCTACACCTTC.